A selection of T cell receptor beta chains follows, all from one sample in a study of shared T cell receptors in the human thymus. Profiling relied on immunoSEQ multiplex PCR, and the TCRdb table lists in-frame clones only, not all of them. The sample shows some 700,000 clones, roughly 88% of them seen only once. These same records also appear under a second study, on human thymus T cells.

Sample: thymocytes. These TCRs come from a girl under three years old with a congenital heart defect. The CDR3 runs from the conserved cysteine through the conserved F or W. Each record gives: CDR3 length, J gene, V gene, D gene, clone size, CDR3 protein, CDR3 DNA. D genes are given only for firm matches. Size tells how often a clone was seen (once, few, many) or the class of an expanded clone, and some rows leave it out.

17,TRBJ1-2,TRBV10-1,.,.,CASSESCSGVGGYGYTF,TGCGCCAGCAGTGAGTCGTGTTCGGGAGTCGGGGGCTATGGCTACACCTTC
16,TRBJ2-7,TRBV6-6,.,.,CASSHYAGVPSYEQYF,TGTGCCAGCAGCCACTACGCAGGGGTCCCTTCCTACGAGCAGTACTTC
18,TRBJ1-5,TRBV2,TRBD1,few,CASSRAPHRGKGNQPQHF,TGTGCCAGCAGCCGAGCCCCCCACAGGGGTAAGGGGAATCAGCCCCAGCATTTT
13,TRBJ1-5,TRBV25-1,.,.,CAGSGQLYQPQHF,TGTGCCGGCAGCGGACAGCTATATCAGCCCCAGCATTTT
14,TRBJ2-2,TRBV5-1,TRBD2,.,CASSTWTRAGELFF,TGCGCCAGCAGCACCTGGACTAGGGCCGGGGAGCTGTTTTTT
16,TRBJ2-2,TRBV5-1,.,.,CASSLTRTAHAGELFF,TGCGCCAGCAGCTTAACAAGGACAGCCCATGCCGGGGAGCTGTTTTTT
18,TRBJ1-6,TRBV27,TRBD1,.,CASSFSAFLDRDHSPLHF,TGTGCCAGCAGTTTTTCGGCTTTTCTAGACAGGGATCATTCACCCCTCCACTTT
15,TRBJ2-2,TRBV4-3,.,.,CASSQAWPNTGELFF,TGCGCCAGCAGCCAAGCTTGGCCCAACACCGGGGAGCTGTTTTTT
17,TRBJ2-2,TRBV7-6,TRBD2,.,CASSLRRGDQVPGELFF,TGTGCCAGCAGCTTAAGACGGGGGGACCAGGTCCCCGGGGAGCTGTTTTTT
14,TRBJ2-1,TRBV6-4,.,once,CASSDSGSYNEQFF,TGTGCCAGCAGTGACTCAGGGAGCTACAATGAGCAGTTCTTC
12,TRBJ1-2,TRBV19,.,few,CASSIDLSGYTF,TGTGCCAGTAGTATAGATCTCTCTGGCTACACCTTC
18,TRBJ2-7,TRBV5-6,TRBD2,.,CASSLASLGGVSSYEQYF,TGTGCCAGCAGCTTGGCGTCGCTCGGGGGGGTTAGCTCCTACGAGCAGTACTTC
16,TRBJ2-1,TRBV11-2,TRBD2,.,CASSPGSSGVHNEQFF,TGTGCCAGCAGCCCAGGCTCTAGCGGGGTTCACAATGAGCAGTTCTTC
15,TRBJ2-2,TRBV4-1,.,.,CASSPPRERGGELFF,TGCGCCAGCAGCCCACCCAGGGAACGAGGCGGGGAGCTGTTTTTT
14,TRBJ1-1,TRBV9,.,.,CASSPPVVDTEAFF,TGTGCCAGCAGCCCCCCGGTAGTTGACACTGAAGCTTTCTTT
16,TRBJ2-7,TRBV5-6,.,few,CASSLGTGSGSYEQYF,TGTGCCAGCAGCTTGGGGACCGGGAGCGGCTCCTACGAGCAGTACTTC